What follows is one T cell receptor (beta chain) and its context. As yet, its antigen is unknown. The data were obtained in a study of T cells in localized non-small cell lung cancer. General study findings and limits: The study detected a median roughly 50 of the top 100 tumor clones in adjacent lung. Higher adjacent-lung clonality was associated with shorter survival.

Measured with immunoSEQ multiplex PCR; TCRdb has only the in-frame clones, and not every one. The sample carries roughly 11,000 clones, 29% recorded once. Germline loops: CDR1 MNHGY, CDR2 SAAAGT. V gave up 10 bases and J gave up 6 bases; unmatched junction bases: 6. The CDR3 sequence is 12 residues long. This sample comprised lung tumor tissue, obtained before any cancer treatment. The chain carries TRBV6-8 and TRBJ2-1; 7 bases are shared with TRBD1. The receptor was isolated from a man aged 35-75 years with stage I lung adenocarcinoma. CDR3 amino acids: CAIRGTSNEQFF. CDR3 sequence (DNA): TGTGCCATCAGGGGGACATCCAATGAGCAGTTCTTC.